Below, 8 T cell receptor beta chains from the same sample are listed, as sequenced in a study of spatial heterogeneity in lung cancer. Time point: sample taken at primary tumor resection. Whole RNA obtained from tumor, nontumor lung or frozen PBMC underwent sequencing without sorting. TCRdb re-analysed the 5' RACE reads in MiXCR, keeping a single row per CDR3 protein. The sample has approximately 12,000 distinct CDR3 sequences; roughly 5.2% are singletons. This specimen was lung tumor tissue, taken at surgery. The receptors were gathered from a human donor with early-stage non-small cell lung cancer.

This clonotype showed up many times. This beta chain is off target for a library built for alpha chains, so its abundance means little. V and J are TRBV7-2 and TRBJ2-3, with TRBD1 identical over 8 bases. The junction had 6 bases not matched to a gene; V was cut back by 6 bases and J by 4 bases. CDR3 length: 14 amino acids. CDR1 is SGHTA and CDR2 is FQGNSA in the germline V gene. The CDR3 is CASSKGTGPDTQYF. CDR3 in DNA: TGTGCCAGCAGTAAAGGGACAGGCCCAGATACGCAGTATTTT.

In regard to this clonotype: The library was prepared for alpha chains; this beta chain is a stray read, so its frequency means little. This chain joins TRBV12-3 or TRBV12-4 and TRBJ2-2, with D possibly matching TRBD2 (5 bases). The CDR3 extends over 14 amino acids. V was pared by 5 bases and J by 5 bases, with 12 bases between. For the CDR3, the DNA is TGTGCCAGCAGTGCTTACGGGGTTACCGGGGAGCTGTTTTTT. This sequence encodes CASSAYGVTGELFF.

This clonotype was seen at least ten times. This beta chain turned up in a library designed for alpha chains; as an off-target read, its abundance says little. The chain carries TRBV30 and TRBJ1-3, with no clear D. Trimming took 3 bases from V and 0 from J, leaving 9 bases between them. Germline loops: CDR1 GTSNPN, CDR2 SVGIG (reference sequence). The CDR3 totals 14 residues. As DNA, the CDR3 is TGTGCCTGGAGAAGGCCGAGCTCTGGAAACACCATATATTTT. This gives the protein CAWRRPSSGNTIYF.

This clonotype was counted ten times or more. Since the library was made to target alpha chains, this beta chain is a stray read and its abundance is not meaningful. The V gene is TRBV7-9, the J gene TRBJ1-1; D uncertain. Germline CDR1 reads SEHNR; CDR2 reads FQNEAQ (reference sequence). This CDR3 has 15 residues. Between the trimmed V and J ends, which lost 4 bases and 5 bases, there was a span of 17 bases. CDR3 DNA sequence: TGTGCCAGCAGCTCCTCCCTGGGCGCTGGGACTGAAGCTTTCTTT. It codes for CASSSSLGAGTEAFF.

This clonotype was observed many times. This beta chain is off target for a library built for alpha chains, so its abundance means little. This chain connects TRBV5-1 to TRBJ2-5, with D perhaps matching TRBD1 or TRBD2 (5 bases each). The CDR3 covers 17 residues. CDR1 SGHRS and CDR2 YFSETQ come from the germline V gene. Trimming left V 0 bases short and J 2 bases short, with 17 bases between. As DNA, the CDR3 is TGCGCCAGCAGCTTGGGAGCGTTTCGTGGGGGACAAGAGACCCAGTACTTC. Translation: CASSLGAFRGGQETQYF.

There are a few counts of this clonotype. The library was built for alpha chains, so this beta chain is an off-target read and its size means little. The rearrangement links TRBV14 to TRBJ2-3; 8 bases line up with TRBD2. This CDR3 has 18 amino acids. Germline CDR1 is SGHDN and CDR2 is FVKESK. After removal of 0 bases from V and 0 bases from J, the junction contained 8 bases not matched to a gene. In DNA form, the CDR3 reads TGTGCCAGCAGCCAAGAGTATCCTAGCGGGCGTAGCACAGATACGCAGTATTTT. Amino acids: CASSQEYPSGRSTDTQYF.

As concerns this clonotype: Because this beta chain is a stray read in a library intended to capture alpha chains, its abundance should not be given much weight. The chain couples TRBV29-1 to TRBJ1-1; D may be TRBD1 (5 bases). The CDR3 runs 11 residues. Trimming took off 6 bases at V and 10 bases at J, with 15 bases between the two ends. Germline V CDR1 and CDR2: SQVTM, ANQGSEA. The CDR3 protein is CSVVQEPAAFF. In DNA, the CDR3 is TGCAGCGTCGTACAGGAACCGGCAGCTTTCTTT. Using reference TRBV29-1 and TRBJ1-1 for the parts outside the CDR3, the full variable domain is SAVISQKPSRDICQRGTSLTIQCQVDSQVTMMFWYRQQPGQSLTLIATANQGSEATYESGFVIDKFPISRPNLTFSTLTVSNMSPEDSSIYLCSVVQEPAAFFGQGTRLTVV.

This clonotype was counted many times. As an off-target read in a library built for alpha chains, this beta chain has a frequency of little significance. The chain couples TRBV18 to TRBJ2-7, with 7 bases fitting TRBD1. Germline assignment: CDR1 KGHSH and CDR2 LQKENI. J gave up 4 bases and V 3 bases, and 6 bases lay outside the gene matches. The CDR3 has 14 amino acids. CDR3 nucleotide sequence: TGTGCCAGCTCACCGACCGGGACAGAGTACGAGCAGTACGTC. As protein: CASSPTGTEYEQYV.